A selection of T cell receptor beta chains follows, all from one sample in a study of identical twins. TCRdb independently ran MiXCR on the 5' RACE reads; one entry per CDR3 protein. The sample includes 750,000 to 950,000 distinct CDR3 sequences, 9% to 15% of them seen just once. The sample was also reused in another study, on yellow fever vaccine responses in identical twins.

Sequencing input: PBMCs. Receptors were obtained from a woman between 18 and 30 years old in good health. Both conserved end residues are part of each CDR3. The order of the fields is J gene, clone size, D gene, V gene, CDR3 DNA, CDR3 protein. D genes are given only for firm matches. The size field is filled for only some rows; it gives once, few, many or a size class.

J gene: TRBJ2-1; clone size: .; D gene: .; V gene: TRBV9; CDR3 DNA: TGTGCCAGCAGCCCCCACCGCGCGGAGTACAATGAGCAGTTCTTC; CDR3 protein: CASSPHRAEYNEQFF
J gene: TRBJ2-5; clone size: .; D gene: .; V gene: TRBV4-2; CDR3 DNA: TGTGCCAGCAGCCAAGAAGGCAGGGGGGGGTTTGGAGAGACCCAGTACTTC; CDR3 protein: CASSQEGRGGFGETQYF
J gene: TRBJ2-7; clone size: .; D gene: .; V gene: TRBV10-3; CDR3 DNA: TGTGCCATCAGAGACCCGGGACTCCCGAATTACGAGCAGTACTTC; CDR3 protein: CAIRDPGLPNYEQYF
J gene: TRBJ1-1; clone size: many; D gene: TRBD1; V gene: TRBV20-1; CDR3 DNA: TGCAGTGCTAGTACAGGGGTTGGCACTGAAGCTTTCTTT; CDR3 protein: CSASTGVGTEAFF
J gene: TRBJ2-3; clone size: .; D gene: .; V gene: TRBV7-6; CDR3 DNA: TGTGCCAGCAGCATTGATCAGGGCCGAAGCACAGATACGCAGTATTTT; CDR3 protein: CASSIDQGRSTDTQYF
J gene: TRBJ2-1; clone size: few; D gene: .; V gene: TRBV9; CDR3 DNA: TGTGCCAGCAGCGGGGGACTTTTCAATGAGCAGTTCTTC; CDR3 protein: CASSGGLFNEQFF
J gene: TRBJ2-1; clone size: few; D gene: TRBD1; V gene: TRBV11-2; CDR3 DNA: TGTGCCACCCGAACGCGGGACAGGTTACATGAGCAGTTCTTC; CDR3 protein: CATRTRDRLHEQFF
J gene: TRBJ1-1; clone size: .; D gene: .; V gene: TRBV29-1; CDR3 DNA: TGCAGCGTGACAAATTCCGGGACACCAAACACTGAAGCTTTCTTT; CDR3 protein: CSVTNSGTPNTEAFF
J gene: TRBJ2-5; clone size: few; D gene: TRBD2; V gene: TRBV20-1; CDR3 DNA: TGCAGTGCTCCCCTGACTAGCGGGGGGGCACACGAGACCCAGTACTTC; CDR3 protein: CSAPLTSGGAHETQYF
J gene: TRBJ2-7; clone size: .; D gene: .; V gene: TRBV25-1; CDR3 DNA: TGTGCCAGCAGTGCTACAGGGAGAAGGGCCTACGAGCAGTACTTC; CDR3 protein: CASSATGRRAYEQYF
J gene: TRBJ1-1; clone size: .; D gene: .; V gene: TRBV29-1; CDR3 DNA: TGCAGCGTTGAACGGGGAGGGCTCGTTGAAGCTTTCTTT; CDR3 protein: CSVERGGLVEAFF
J gene: TRBJ2-1; clone size: .; D gene: .; V gene: TRBV12-3/TRBV12-4; CDR3 DNA: TGTGCCCGCAGTTTGGTTGCTTGGGAGCGGGCGTCGGGTTGGAATGAGCAGTTCTTC; CDR3 protein: CARSLVAWERASGWNEQFF
J gene: TRBJ2-1; clone size: .; D gene: .; V gene: TRBV15; CDR3 DNA: TGTGCCACCAGCTCTGACGCGAGCTCCTACAATGAGCAGTTCTTC; CDR3 protein: CATSSDASSYNEQFF
J gene: TRBJ2-7; clone size: many; D gene: .; V gene: TRBV12-3/TRBV12-4; CDR3 DNA: TGTGCCAGCAGTTTAGGACAGGGAGGAGAGCAGTACTTC; CDR3 protein: CASSLGQGGEQYF
J gene: TRBJ1-6; clone size: few; D gene: .; V gene: TRBV20-1; CDR3 DNA: TGCAGTGCTATTCCTGGTGGGGACTATAATTCACCCCTCCACTTT; CDR3 protein: CSAIPGGDYNSPLHF
J gene: TRBJ1-1; clone size: .; D gene: .; V gene: TRBV9; CDR3 DNA: TGTGCCAGCAGCGTAGGGGCAGCCGGCACTGAAGCTTTCTTT; CDR3 protein: CASSVGAAGTEAFF
J gene: TRBJ2-1; clone size: few; D gene: TRBD2; V gene: TRBV11-1; CDR3 DNA: TGTGCCAGCGAAAATTTAGCGGGAGGCCCAAGCGGCTCCTACAATGAGCAGTTCTTC; CDR3 protein: CASENLAGGPSGSYNEQFF
J gene: TRBJ1-1; clone size: many; D gene: .; V gene: TRBV7-7; CDR3 DNA: TGTGCCAGCAGCGCGGACAGCAACACTGAAGCTTTCTTT; CDR3 protein: CASSADSNTEAFF
J gene: TRBJ1-3; clone size: many; D gene: .; V gene: TRBV28; CDR3 DNA: TGTGCCAGCTCTGCGAGCTCTGGAAACACCATATATTTT; CDR3 protein: CASSASSGNTIYF
J gene: TRBJ2-1; clone size: .; D gene: .; V gene: TRBV12-3/TRBV12-4; CDR3 DNA: TGTGCCAGCAGTCGGGCAGTGGGTGAGCAGTTCTTC; CDR3 protein: CASSRAVGEQFF
J gene: TRBJ2-3; clone size: many; D gene: .; V gene: TRBV9; CDR3 DNA: TGTGCCAGCAGCGTATCTACGAGGGATACGCAGTATTTT; CDR3 protein: CASSVSTRDTQYF
J gene: TRBJ2-1; clone size: many; D gene: .; V gene: TRBV29-1; CDR3 DNA: TGCAGCGTTTACTCCTACAATGAGCAGTTCTTC; CDR3 protein: CSVYSYNEQFF
J gene: TRBJ1-1; clone size: .; D gene: .; V gene: TRBV5-6; CDR3 DNA: TGTGCCAGCAGCTTGGGGGGGGCCGCTGAAGCTTTCTTT; CDR3 protein: CASSLGGAAEAFF
J gene: TRBJ2-1; clone size: .; D gene: TRBD2; V gene: TRBV20-1; CDR3 DNA: TGCAGTGCTGTCATGGGACTAGCGGGGCGCAATGAGCAGTTCTTC; CDR3 protein: CSAVMGLAGRNEQFF
J gene: TRBJ2-7; clone size: few; D gene: TRBD2; V gene: TRBV11-2; CDR3 DNA: TGTGCCAGCAGCTTAGGACCAGGGACTAGCGGGAACAACTACGAGCAGTACTTC; CDR3 protein: CASSLGPGTSGNNYEQYF
J gene: TRBJ1-1; clone size: few; D gene: .; V gene: TRBV5-1; CDR3 DNA: TGCGCCAGCAGCCATCCCGGGACCGAGGGCACTGAAGCTTTCTTT; CDR3 protein: CASSHPGTEGTEAFF
J gene: TRBJ2-7; clone size: .; D gene: TRBD2; V gene: TRBV7-9; CDR3 DNA: TGTGCCAGCAGCACCGGGACTAGCGATTTCGGCGAGCAGTACTTC; CDR3 protein: CASSTGTSDFGEQYF
J gene: TRBJ2-5; clone size: .; D gene: .; V gene: TRBV6-1; CDR3 DNA: TGTGCCAGCAGCCCTTACAGAAGCGGACAGACCCAGTACTTC; CDR3 protein: CASSPYRSGQTQYF
J gene: TRBJ2-5; clone size: many; D gene: TRBD1; V gene: TRBV3-1; CDR3 DNA: TGTGCCAGCAGCCAAGTGGCAGGGGGCGTGAAGACCCAGTACTTC; CDR3 protein: CASSQVAGGVKTQYF
J gene: TRBJ2-5; clone size: .; D gene: TRBD2; V gene: TRBV4-2; CDR3 DNA: TGTGCCAGCAGCCTCGCACCGGGAGGTGGCGAGACCCAGTACTTC; CDR3 protein: CASSLAPGGGETQYF
J gene: TRBJ2-4; clone size: .; D gene: .; V gene: TRBV2; CDR3 DNA: TGTGCCAGCAGTGACACAAGCAGACTAGCCAAAAACATTCAGTACTTC; CDR3 protein: CASSDTSRLAKNIQYF
J gene: TRBJ2-3; clone size: few; D gene: .; V gene: TRBV25-1; CDR3 DNA: TGTGCCAGCAGTGAATGGGGGCAGCTAAACGCAGATACGCAGTATTTT; CDR3 protein: CASSEWGQLNADTQYF
J gene: TRBJ2-1; clone size: few; D gene: .; V gene: TRBV10-3; CDR3 DNA: TGTGCCATCAGCCCGGGAGTAAGCTCCTACAATGAGCAGTTCTTC; CDR3 protein: CAISPGVSSYNEQFF
J gene: TRBJ2-7; clone size: .; D gene: TRBD1; V gene: TRBV20-1; CDR3 DNA: TGCAGTGCTAGCACCTCTAGGGGGCTCGACGAGCAGTACTTC; CDR3 protein: CSASTSRGLDEQYF
J gene: TRBJ2-5; clone size: .; D gene: .; V gene: TRBV27; CDR3 DNA: TGTGCCAGCAAGGTTTGGGGAGAAGAGACCCAGTACTTC; CDR3 protein: CASKVWGEETQYF
J gene: TRBJ1-1; clone size: many; D gene: .; V gene: TRBV24-1; CDR3 DNA: TGTGCCACCAGTGGTAGGGGGAAAAACACTGAAGCTTTCTTT; CDR3 protein: CATSGRGKNTEAFF
J gene: TRBJ2-1; clone size: few; D gene: TRBD2; V gene: TRBV2; CDR3 DNA: TGTGCCAGCAGGGAGGGTAGCGGGAGGTCGAATGAGCAGTTCTTC; CDR3 protein: CASREGSGRSNEQFF
J gene: TRBJ2-3; clone size: few; D gene: TRBD1; V gene: TRBV4-1; CDR3 DNA: TGCGCCAGCAGCAGCCAGGACAGGGAGATCCCAGATACGCAGTATTTT; CDR3 protein: CASSSQDREIPDTQYF
J gene: TRBJ1-1; clone size: many; D gene: .; V gene: TRBV10-3; CDR3 DNA: TGTGCCATCAGTGAGCACACTGAAGCTTTCTTT; CDR3 protein: CAISEHTEAFF
J gene: TRBJ2-2; clone size: few; D gene: .; V gene: TRBV4-2; CDR3 DNA: TGTGCCAGCAGCAAAGCCGAACGGGACACCGGGGAGCTGTTTTTT; CDR3 protein: CASSKAERDTGELFF
J gene: TRBJ1-2; clone size: .; D gene: TRBD1; V gene: TRBV6-5; CDR3 DNA: TGTGCCAGCAGTTACCGTGCAGGGGGCGAGGATGGCTACACCTTC; CDR3 protein: CASSYRAGGEDGYTF
J gene: TRBJ2-5; clone size: few; D gene: TRBD2; V gene: TRBV5-1; CDR3 DNA: TGCGCCAGCAGCCCCGAGGCGGGGGGCCAGGAGACCCAGTACTTC; CDR3 protein: CASSPEAGGQETQYF
J gene: TRBJ2-7; clone size: .; D gene: .; V gene: TRBV7-9; CDR3 DNA: TGTGCCAGCAGCTTTGACGCATCCTACGAGCAGTACTTC; CDR3 protein: CASSFDASYEQYF
J gene: TRBJ2-3; clone size: .; D gene: TRBD1; V gene: TRBV29-1; CDR3 DNA: TGCAGCGTATACACAGGGGTTGATACGCAGTATTTT; CDR3 protein: CSVYTGVDTQYF
J gene: TRBJ2-7; clone size: few; D gene: .; V gene: TRBV4-1; CDR3 DNA: TGCGCCAGCAGCCAAGGTCGGGGCCAACCCTACGAGCAGTACTTC; CDR3 protein: CASSQGRGQPYEQYF